The source of this T cell receptor (beta chain) is a study of shared clonotypes between healthy human individuals. About the study: The donor group consisted of a couple of women and three men, aged 18 to 49.

Naive CD8 cells were CD45RO-negative, positively selected for CCR7, excluding terminally differentiated effector memory CD45RA+ cells. CDR1 and CDR2 (germline): SGHTS, YDEGEE. The length of the CDR3 is 14 residues. Trimming removed 7 bases from V and 9 bases from J, with 23 bases in between. Measured with immunoSEQ multiplex PCR; TCRdb has only the in-frame clones, and not every one. The sample has millions of clones, approximately 94% seen once. About this clone: Its antigen is as yet unknown.

Study-level points and caveats: The study found lower generation probabilities in non-shared clonotypes than in those shared by all four donors.

This chain links TRBV5-8 with TRBJ2-7, with D possibly matching TRBD1 (6 bases). Sequenced material: naive CD8+ T cells sorted from blood. The sequence was collected from a man aged 18 to 29 in good health. CDR3: CASDTHGSLGAQYF. The CDR3 nucleotides are TGTGCCAGCGATACCCATGGGTCCTTGGGGGCGCAGTACTTC.